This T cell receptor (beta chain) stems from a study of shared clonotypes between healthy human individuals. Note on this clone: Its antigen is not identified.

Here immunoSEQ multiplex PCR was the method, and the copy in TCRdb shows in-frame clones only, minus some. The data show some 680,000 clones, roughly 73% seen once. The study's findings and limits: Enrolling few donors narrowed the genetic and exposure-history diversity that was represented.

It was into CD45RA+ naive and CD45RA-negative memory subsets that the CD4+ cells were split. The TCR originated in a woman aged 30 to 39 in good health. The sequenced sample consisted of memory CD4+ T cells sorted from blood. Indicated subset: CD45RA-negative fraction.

The CDR3 DNA reads as TGTGCCAGCAGCGATGAGGGACTCCGAGGCGATGAGCAGTTCTTC. Amino acid sequence: CASSDEGLRGDEQFF. The rearrangement links TRBV7-3 to TRBJ2-1, with D possibly TRBD2 on 6 matching bases. The CDR3 runs to 15 residues. V gave up 5 bases and J gave up 8 bases, with 19 bases separating them. Germline V gives CDR1 SGHTA, CDR2 FQGTGA.